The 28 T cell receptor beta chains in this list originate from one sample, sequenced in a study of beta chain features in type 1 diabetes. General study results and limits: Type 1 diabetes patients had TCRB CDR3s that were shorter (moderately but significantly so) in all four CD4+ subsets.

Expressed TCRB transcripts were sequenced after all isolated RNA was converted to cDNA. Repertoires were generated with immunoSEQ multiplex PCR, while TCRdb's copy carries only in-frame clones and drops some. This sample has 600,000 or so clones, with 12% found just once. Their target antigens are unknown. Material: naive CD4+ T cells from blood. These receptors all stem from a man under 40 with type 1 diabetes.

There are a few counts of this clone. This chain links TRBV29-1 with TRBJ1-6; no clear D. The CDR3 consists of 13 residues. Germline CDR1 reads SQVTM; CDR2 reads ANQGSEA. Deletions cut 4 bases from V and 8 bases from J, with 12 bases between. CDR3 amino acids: CSVASRKDSPLHF. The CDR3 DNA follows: TGCAGCGTTGCGTCCAGGAAAGATTCACCCCTCCACTTT.

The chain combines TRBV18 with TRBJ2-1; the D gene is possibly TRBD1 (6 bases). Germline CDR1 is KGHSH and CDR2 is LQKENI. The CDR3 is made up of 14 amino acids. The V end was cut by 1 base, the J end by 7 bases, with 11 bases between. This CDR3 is CASSPLSGDNEQFF. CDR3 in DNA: TGTGCCAGCTCACCACTTTCAGGGGATAATGAGCAGTTCTTC. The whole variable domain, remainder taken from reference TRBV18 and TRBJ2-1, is NAGVMQNPRHLVRRRGQEARLRCSPMKGHSHVYWYRQLPEEGLKFMVYLQKENIIDESGMPKERFSAEFPKEGPSILRIQQVVRGDSAAYFCASSPLSGDNEQFFGPGTRLTVL.

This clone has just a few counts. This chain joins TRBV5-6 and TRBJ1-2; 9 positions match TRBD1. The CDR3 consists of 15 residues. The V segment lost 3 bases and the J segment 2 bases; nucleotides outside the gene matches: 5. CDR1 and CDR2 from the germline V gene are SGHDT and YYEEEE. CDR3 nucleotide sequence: TGTGCCAGCAGCTCCCTGGGGACAGGGAACTATGGCTACACCTTC. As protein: CASSSLGTGNYGYTF.

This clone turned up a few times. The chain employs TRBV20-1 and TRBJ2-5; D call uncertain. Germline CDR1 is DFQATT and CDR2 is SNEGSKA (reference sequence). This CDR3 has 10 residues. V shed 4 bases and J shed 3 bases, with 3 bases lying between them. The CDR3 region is CSANKETQYF. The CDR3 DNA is TGCAGTGCTAATAAAGAGACCCAGTACTTC.

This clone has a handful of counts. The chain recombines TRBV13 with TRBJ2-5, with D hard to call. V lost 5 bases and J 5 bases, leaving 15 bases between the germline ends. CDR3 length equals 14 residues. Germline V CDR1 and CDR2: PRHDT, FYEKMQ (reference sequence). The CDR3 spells CASSLYLVRETQYF. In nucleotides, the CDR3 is TGTGCCAGCAGCCTATACCTAGTCCGGGAGACCCAGTACTTC.

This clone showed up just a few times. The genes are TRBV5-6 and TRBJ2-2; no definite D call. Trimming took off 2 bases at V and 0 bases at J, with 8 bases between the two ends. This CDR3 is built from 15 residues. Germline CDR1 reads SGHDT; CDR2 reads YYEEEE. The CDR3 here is CASSFLTANTGELFF. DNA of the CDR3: TGTGCCAGCAGCTTTTTGACGGCGAACACCGGGGAGCTGTTTTTT.

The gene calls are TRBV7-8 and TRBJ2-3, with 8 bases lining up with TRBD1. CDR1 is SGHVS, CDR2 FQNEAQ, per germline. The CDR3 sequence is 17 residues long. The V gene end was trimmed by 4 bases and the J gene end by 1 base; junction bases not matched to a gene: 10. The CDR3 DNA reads TGTGCCAGCAGCTCCGGACAGGGCCTGGTGGGCACAGATACGCAGTATTTT. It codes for CASSSGQGLVGTDTQYF.

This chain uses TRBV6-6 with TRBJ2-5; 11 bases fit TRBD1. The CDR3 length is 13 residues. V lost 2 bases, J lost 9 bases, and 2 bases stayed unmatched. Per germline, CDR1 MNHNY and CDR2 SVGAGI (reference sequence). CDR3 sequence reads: CASSYGQGAAQYF. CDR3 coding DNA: TGTGCCAGCAGTTACGGACAGGGGGCAGCCCAGTACTTC.

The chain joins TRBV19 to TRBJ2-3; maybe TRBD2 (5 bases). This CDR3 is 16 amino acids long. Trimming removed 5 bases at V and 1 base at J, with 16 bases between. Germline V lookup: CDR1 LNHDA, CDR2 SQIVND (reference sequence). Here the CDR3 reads CASSSGASTGTDTQYF. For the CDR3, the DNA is TGTGCCAGTAGTTCCGGAGCTAGCACGGGCACAGATACGCAGTATTTT.

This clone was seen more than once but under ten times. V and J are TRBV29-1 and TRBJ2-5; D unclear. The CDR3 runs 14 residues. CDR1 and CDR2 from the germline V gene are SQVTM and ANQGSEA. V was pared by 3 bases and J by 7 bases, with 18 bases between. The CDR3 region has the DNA TGCAGCGTTGATTTTGGTCAACTGTTTGGGACCCAGTACTTC. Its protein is CSVDFGQLFGTQYF. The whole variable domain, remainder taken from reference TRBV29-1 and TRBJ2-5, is SAVISQKPSRDICQRGTSLTIQCQVDSQVTMMFWYRQQPGQSLTLIATANQGSEATYESGFVIDKFPISRPNLTFSTLTVSNMSPEDSSIYLCSVDFGQLFGTQYFGPGTRLLVL.

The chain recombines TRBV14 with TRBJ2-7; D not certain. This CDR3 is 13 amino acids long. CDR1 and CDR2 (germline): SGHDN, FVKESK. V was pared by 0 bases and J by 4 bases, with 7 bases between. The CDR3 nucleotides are TGTGCCAGCAGCCAAGATAGGCGTTACGAGCAGTACTTC. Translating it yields CASSQDRRYEQYF.

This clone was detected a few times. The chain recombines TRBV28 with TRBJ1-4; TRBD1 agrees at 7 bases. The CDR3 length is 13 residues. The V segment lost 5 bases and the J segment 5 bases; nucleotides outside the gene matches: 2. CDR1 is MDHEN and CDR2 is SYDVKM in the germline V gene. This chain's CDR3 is CASSAGGNEKLFF. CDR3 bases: TGTGCCAGCAGTGCAGGGGGAAATGAAAAACTGTTTTTT. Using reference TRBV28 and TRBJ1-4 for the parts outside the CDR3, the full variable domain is DVKVTQSSRYLVKRTGEKVFLECVQDMDHENMFWYRQDPGLGLRLIYFSYDVKMKEKGDIPEGYSVSREKKERFSLILESASTNQTSMYLCASSAGGNEKLFFGSGTQLSVL.

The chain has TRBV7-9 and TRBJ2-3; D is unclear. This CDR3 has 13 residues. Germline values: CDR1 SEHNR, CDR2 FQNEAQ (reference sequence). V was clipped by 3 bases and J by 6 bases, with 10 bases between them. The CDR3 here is CASSFGVRDTQYF. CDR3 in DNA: TGTGCCAGCAGCTTCGGAGTAAGGGATACGCAGTATTTT.

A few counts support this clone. Here the CDR3 DNA reads TGCAGCGTAGGGACAGGGAATCGGGAGACCCAGTACTTC. Amino acid sequence: CSVGTGNRETQYF. The rearrangement joins TRBV29-1 to TRBJ2-5; 9 bases are shared with TRBD1. This CDR3 comprises 13 residues. J gave up 5 bases and V 6 bases, and 7 bases lay outside the gene matches. CDR1 is SQVTM, CDR2 ANQGSEA, per germline. Full variable domain (missing parts from reference TRBV29-1 and TRBJ2-5): SAVISQKPSRDICQRGTSLTIQCQVDSQVTMMFWYRQQPGQSLTLIATANQGSEATYESGFVIDKFPISRPNLTFSTLTVSNMSPEDSSIYLCSVGTGNRETQYFGPGTRLLVL.

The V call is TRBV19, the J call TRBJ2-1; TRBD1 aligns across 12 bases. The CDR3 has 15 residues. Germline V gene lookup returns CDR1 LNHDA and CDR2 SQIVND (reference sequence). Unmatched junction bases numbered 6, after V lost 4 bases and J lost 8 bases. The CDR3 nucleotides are TGTGCCAGTAGTAGAGCCGGGACAGGGGGCCATGAGCAGTTCTTC. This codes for CASSRAGTGGHEQFF.

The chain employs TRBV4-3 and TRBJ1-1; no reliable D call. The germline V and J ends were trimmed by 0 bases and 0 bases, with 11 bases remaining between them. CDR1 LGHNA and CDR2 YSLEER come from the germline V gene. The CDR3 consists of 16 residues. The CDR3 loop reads CASSQEREQMNTEAFF. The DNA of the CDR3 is TGCGCCAGCAGCCAAGAACGTGAACAAATGAACACTGAAGCTTTCTTT.

CDR3 sequence reads: CASSLLAAYLTGELFF. CDR3 bases: TGTGCCAGCAGCTTGTTGGCCGCATACCTCACCGGGGAGCTGTTTTTT. This chain uses TRBV5-6 with TRBJ2-2; no reliable D call. Germline V gene sequence: CDR1 SGHDT, CDR2 YYEEEE. The CDR3 totals 16 residues. V gave up 1 base and J gave up 4 bases, with 14 bases separating them.

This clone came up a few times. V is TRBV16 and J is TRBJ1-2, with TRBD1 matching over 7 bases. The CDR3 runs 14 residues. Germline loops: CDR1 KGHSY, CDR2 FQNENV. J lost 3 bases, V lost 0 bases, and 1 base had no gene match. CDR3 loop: CASSQSGGDYGYTF. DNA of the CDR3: TGTGCCAGCAGCCAATCAGGGGGCGACTATGGCTACACCTTC.

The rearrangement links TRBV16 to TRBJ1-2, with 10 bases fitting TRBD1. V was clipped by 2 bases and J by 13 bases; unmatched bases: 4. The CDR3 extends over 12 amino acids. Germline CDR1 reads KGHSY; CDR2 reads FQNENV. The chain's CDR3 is CASSQRRDRGTF. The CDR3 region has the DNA TGTGCCAGCAGCCAACGCCGGGACAGGGGCACCTTC.

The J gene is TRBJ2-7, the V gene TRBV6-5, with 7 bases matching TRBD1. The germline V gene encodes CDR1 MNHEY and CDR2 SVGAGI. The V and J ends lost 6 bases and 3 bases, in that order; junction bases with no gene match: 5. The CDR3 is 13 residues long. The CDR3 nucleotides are TGTGCCAGCAGCCTGGGACAGATCTACGAGCAGTACTTC. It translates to CASSLGQIYEQYF.

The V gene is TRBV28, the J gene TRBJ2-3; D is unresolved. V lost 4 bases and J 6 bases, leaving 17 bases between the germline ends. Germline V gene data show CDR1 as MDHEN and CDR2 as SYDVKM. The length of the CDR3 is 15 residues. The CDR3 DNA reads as TGTGCCAGCAGTTCCGGAACACCTCAGCAGGATACGCAGTATTTT. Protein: CASSSGTPQQDTQYF.

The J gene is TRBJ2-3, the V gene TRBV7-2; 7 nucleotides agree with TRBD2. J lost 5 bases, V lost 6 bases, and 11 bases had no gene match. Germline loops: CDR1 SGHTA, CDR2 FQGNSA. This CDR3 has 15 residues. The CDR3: CASSSPGLPQDTQYF. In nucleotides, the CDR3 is TGTGCCAGCAGTTCCCCGGGACTACCACAAGATACGCAGTATTTT.

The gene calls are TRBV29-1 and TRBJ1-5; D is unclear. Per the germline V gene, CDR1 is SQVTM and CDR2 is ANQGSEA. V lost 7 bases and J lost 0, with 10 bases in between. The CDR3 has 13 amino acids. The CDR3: CSAQEFSNQPQHF. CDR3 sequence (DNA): TGCAGCGCCCAGGAATTTAGCAATCAGCCCCAGCATTTT.

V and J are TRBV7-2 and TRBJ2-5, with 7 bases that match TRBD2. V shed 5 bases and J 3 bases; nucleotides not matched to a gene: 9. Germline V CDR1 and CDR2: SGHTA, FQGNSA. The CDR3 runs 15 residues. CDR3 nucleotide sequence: TGTGCCAGCAGCGGTGGGACTACCCATAAAGAGACCCAGTACTTC. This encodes CASSGGTTHKETQYF.

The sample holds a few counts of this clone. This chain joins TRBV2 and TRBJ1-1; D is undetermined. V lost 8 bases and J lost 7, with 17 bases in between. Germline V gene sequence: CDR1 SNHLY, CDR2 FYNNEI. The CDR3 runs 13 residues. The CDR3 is CASLNEGWDEAFF. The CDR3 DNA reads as TGTGCCAGCCTAAACGAGGGATGGGATGAAGCTTTCTTT.

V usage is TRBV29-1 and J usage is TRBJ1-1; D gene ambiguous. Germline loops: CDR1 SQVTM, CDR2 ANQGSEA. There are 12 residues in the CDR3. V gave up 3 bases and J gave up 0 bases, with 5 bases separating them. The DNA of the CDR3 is TGCAGCGTTGAGCGCCTGAACACTGAAGCTTTCTTT. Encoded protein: CSVERLNTEAFF.

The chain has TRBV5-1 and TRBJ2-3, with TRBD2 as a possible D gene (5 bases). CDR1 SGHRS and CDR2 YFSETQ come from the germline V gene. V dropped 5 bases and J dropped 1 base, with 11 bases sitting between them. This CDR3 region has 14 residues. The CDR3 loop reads CASSTGRGTDTQYF. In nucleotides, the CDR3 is TGCGCCAGCAGTACCGGGCGGGGCACAGATACGCAGTATTTT. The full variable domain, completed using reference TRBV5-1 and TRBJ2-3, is KAGVTQTPRYLIKTRGQQVTLSCSPISGHRSVSWYQQTPGQGLQFLFEYFSETQRNKGNFPGRFSGRQFSNSRSEMNVSTLELGDSALYLCASSTGRGTDTQYFGPGTRLTVL.

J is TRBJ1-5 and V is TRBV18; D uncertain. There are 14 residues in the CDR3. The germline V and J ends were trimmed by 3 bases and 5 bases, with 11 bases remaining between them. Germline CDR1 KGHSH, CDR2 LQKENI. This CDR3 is CASSPGSGDQPQHF. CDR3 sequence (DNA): TGTGCCAGCTCACCGGGCAGCGGGGATCAGCCCCAGCATTTT.